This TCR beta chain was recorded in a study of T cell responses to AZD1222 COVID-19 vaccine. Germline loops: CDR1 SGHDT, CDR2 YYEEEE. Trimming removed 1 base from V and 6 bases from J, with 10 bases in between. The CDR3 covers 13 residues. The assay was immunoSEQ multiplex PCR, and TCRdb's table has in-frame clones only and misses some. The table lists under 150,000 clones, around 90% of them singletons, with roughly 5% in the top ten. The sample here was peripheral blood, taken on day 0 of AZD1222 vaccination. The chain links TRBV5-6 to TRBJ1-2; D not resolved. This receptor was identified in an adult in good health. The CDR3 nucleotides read TGTGCCAGCAGCTTGTCGCAGGCAGATGGCTACACCTTC. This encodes CASSLSQADGYTF.